This T cell receptor beta chain was retrieved from a study of cytomegalovirus exposure and HLA in healthy donors. General study findings and limits: CMV antigen specificity of a few CMV-associated chains was confirmed in vitro. The study designated about 180 TCR beta chains cytomegalovirus-associated. Cytomegalovirus status, reportedly, was diagnosed with high specificity and sensitivity by the classifier.

The CDR3 runs 15 residues. With V trimmed by 5 bases and J by 5 bases, 11 bases remained unmatched. CDR1 SGHTA and CDR2 FQGNSA come from the germline V gene. Profiling relied on immunoSEQ multiplex PCR, and the TCRdb table lists in-frame clones only, not all of them. The repertoire includes 65,000 or so clones, roughly 94% of them detected once, and 1.3% sits in the top ten. Note on this clone: Its antigen is not identified.

The TCR sequence derives from a woman aged 18-29 years in good health and CMV-seronegative. This chain connects TRBV7-2 to TRBJ1-2; TRBD1 matches at 7 bases. What was sequenced was PBMCs. The CDR3 here is CASSPLQGVRYGYTF. In DNA, the CDR3 is TGTGCCAGCAGCCCCCTTCAGGGGGTCAGGTATGGCTACACCTTC. The full variable domain, with the rest looked up from reference TRBV7-2 and TRBJ1-2, is GAGVSQSPSNKVTEKGKDVELRCDPISGHTALYWYRQSLGQGLEFLIYFQGNSAPDKSGLPSDRFSAERTGGSVSTLTIQRTQQEDSAVYLCASSPLQGVRYGYTFGSGTRLTVV.